Below are 32 T cell receptor beta chains sequenced from a single sample in a study of CD8 T cells in ankylosing spondylitis. TCRdb passed the 5' RACE reads through MiXCR, listing each CDR3 protein once. This table has about 280,000 distinct CDR3 sequences, about 20% appearing once. Sequenced: blood, either unsorted or a sorted T cell fraction (not recorded which). These receptors originate from a male donor with ankylosing spondylitis or in good health (not recorded which).

J is TRBJ2-3 and V is TRBV10-1, with D tentatively TRBD2 (6 bases). Germline CDR1 reads WNHNN; CDR2 reads SYGVQD (reference sequence). This CDR3 has 16 residues. The V gene lost 6 bases and the J gene lost 1 base, with 17 bases spanning the gap. CDR3 sequence reads: CASSPGRERGTDTQYF. DNA for the CDR3: TGCGCCAGCAGCCCTGGGCGGGAACGGGGCACAGATACGCAGTATTTT.

This clonotype was detected a few times. V is TRBV11-2 and J is TRBJ2-3, with a possible D match to TRBD2 (5 bases). Trimming took off 5 bases at V and 1 base at J, with 10 bases between the two ends. The CDR3 has 14 amino acids. Germline-derived CDR1 and CDR2 are SGHAT and FQNNGV. The CDR3 region is CASSLALGTDTQYF. The CDR3 nucleotides read TGTGCCAGCAGCCTAGCTCTTGGCACAGATACGCAGTATTTT.

This clonotype has just a few counts. This chain links TRBV6-6 with TRBJ1-1, with D maybe TRBD1 (6 bases). This CDR3 contains 13 residues. V lost 7 bases to trimming and J lost 1 base, with 10 bases between them. Germline V gives CDR1 MNHNY, CDR2 SVGAGI (reference sequence). The CDR3 here is CASKTTGNTEAFF. Written as DNA, the CDR3 is TGTGCCAGCAAAACGACAGGGAACACTGAAGCTTTCTTT.

About this clonotype itself: The junction does not match germline at one end; this may be a read error. The DNA of the CDR3 is TGTGCCAACTCACCACCGGACAGGGTAGAAAAACTGTTTTTT. As protein: CANSPPDRVEKLFF. The rearrangement uses TRBV18 and TRBJ1-4, with 8 bases that match TRBD1. This CDR3 spans 14 amino acids. Germline assignment: CDR1 KGHSH and CDR2 LQKENI.

The chain has TRBV28 and TRBJ2-4; maybe TRBD2 (5 bases). The CDR3 extends over 16 amino acids. CDR1 MDHEN and CDR2 SYDVKM come from the germline V gene. Trimming took 1 base from V and 8 from J, leaving 18 bases between them. The CDR3 DNA reads TGTGCCAGCAGTTTATTTGGAGGACTTACTATAGACATTCAGTACTTC. It is translated as CASSLFGGLTIDIQYF.

This clonotype has just a few counts. The chain has TRBV14 and TRBJ2-5; no reliable D call. V was trimmed by 0 bases and J by 0 bases, leaving 14 bases between them. CDR1 is SGHDN and CDR2 is FVKESK in the germline V gene. The CDR3 is 17 residues long. In DNA, the CDR3 is TGTGCCAGCAGCCAAGATTCGGGCGCCAGGTACCAAGAGACCCAGTACTTC. Translation gives CASSQDSGARYQETQYF.

This clonotype has only a few counts. The rearrangement uses TRBV20-1 and TRBJ1-2; no firm D call. V was clipped by 8 bases and J by 2 bases, with 15 bases between them. Germline loops: CDR1 DFQATT, CDR2 SNEGSKA (reference sequence). The CDR3 runs to 13 residues. CDR3: CSKQENLNYGYTF. Here the CDR3 DNA reads TGCAGTAAGCAGGAAAATCTAAACTATGGCTACACCTTC.

The chain is built from TRBV3-1 and TRBJ2-1; the match to TRBD2 covers 11 bases. Losses at the gene ends were 4 bases for V and 5 bases for J; bases not matched to a gene: 7. Germline values: CDR1 LGHDT, CDR2 YNNKEL (reference sequence). This CDR3 has 16 residues. This chain's CDR3 is CASSPLAGVGHNEQFF. Here the CDR3 DNA reads TGTGCCAGCAGCCCACTAGCGGGAGTAGGGCACAATGAGCAGTTCTTC.

There are a few counts of this clonotype. The chain joins TRBV2 to TRBJ2-3, with D maybe TRBD2 (5 bases). Germline-derived CDR1 and CDR2 are SNHLY and FYNNEI. Trimming removed 3 bases from V and 6 bases from J, with 10 bases in between. The CDR3 runs 13 residues. The CDR3 loop reads CASSDGRRDTQYF. The DNA of the CDR3 is TGTGCCAGCAGTGACGGCCGGAGGGATACGCAGTATTTT.

This clonotype was recorded a few times. This chain joins TRBV18 and TRBJ2-7; TRBD1 matches at 8 bases. Trimming took 6 bases from V and 2 from J; bases not matched to a gene: 9. Germline V gives CDR1 KGHSH, CDR2 LQKENI. The CDR3 length is 15 residues. CDR3 sequence: CASSRDRGLAYEQYV. Written as DNA, the CDR3 is TGTGCCAGCTCCCGTGACAGGGGATTGGCCTACGAGCAGTACGTC.

The V and J genes are TRBV7-2 and TRBJ2-1, with D perhaps matching TRBD2 (6 bases). This CDR3 region has 15 residues. The ends were cut back, 0 bases at V and 6 bases at J, with 12 bases in the middle. CDR1 is SGHTA, CDR2 FQGNSA, per germline. The DNA of the CDR3 is TGTGCCAGCAGCTTAGCGGGACTTCAGGGCAATGAGCAGTTCTTC. This codes for CASSLAGLQGNEQFF.

This chain links TRBV6-6 with TRBJ1-1, with 8 bases identical to TRBD1. The CDR3 extends over 13 amino acids. Germline CDR1 MNHNY, CDR2 SVGAGI (reference sequence). V shed 7 bases, J shed 5 bases, and the junction held 6 bases outside the gene matches. The CDR3 DNA follows: TGTGCCAGCACCAACACAGGGGGGACTGAAGCTTTCTTT. Its protein product is CASTNTGGTEAFF.

V usage is TRBV5-1 and J usage is TRBJ2-3, with TRBD2 matching 11 bases. V shed 4 bases and J 0 bases; nucleotides not matched to a gene: 10. This CDR3 region has 18 residues. Germline CDR1 SGHRS, CDR2 YFSETQ. CDR3 DNA: TGCGCCAGCAGCGGCGGGACTAGCGGTACCCAAAGCACAGATACGCAGTATTTT. It encodes CASSGGTSGTQSTDTQYF.

This clonotype was picked up a small number of times. The V call is TRBV18, the J call TRBJ2-5; D is unclear. CDR3 length: 14 amino acids. The germline V and J ends were trimmed by 1 base and 0 bases, with 6 bases remaining between them. Germline V lookup: CDR1 KGHSH, CDR2 LQKENI. CDR3 bases: TGTGCCAGCTCACCACGGGTCTACCAAGAGACCCAGTACTTC. This translates into CASSPRVYQETQYF.

This clonotype was observed a few times. The chain combines TRBV19 with TRBJ2-5, with TRBD1 as a possible D gene (5 bases). V was trimmed by 4 bases and J by 0 bases, leaving 15 bases between them. CDR3 length equals 16 residues. Germline V gives CDR1 LNHDA, CDR2 SQIVND (reference sequence). Here the CDR3 DNA reads TGTGCCAGTAGTACGCGACAGCTCTCGTACCAAGAGACCCAGTACTTC. Protein sequence: CASSTRQLSYQETQYF. The complete variable domain, with remaining parts taken from reference TRBV19 and TRBJ2-5, reads DGGITQSPKYLFRKEGQNVTLSCEQNLNHDAMYWYRQDPGQGLRLIYYSQIVNDFQKGDIAEGYSVSREKKESFPLTVTSAQKNPTAFYLCASSTRQLSYQETQYFGPGTRLLVL.

This clonotype was detected only a few times. The gene calls are TRBV10-3 and TRBJ2-3; TRBD1 matches at 7 bases. Germline CDR1 is ENHRY and CDR2 is SYGVKD. V lost 10 bases and J lost 4; bases outside the gene matches: 5. The CDR3 contains 12 residues. DNA of the CDR3: TGTGCCACCTCAGACAGGGCAGATACGCAGTATTTT. Amino acids: CATSDRADTQYF.

This clonotype was seen only a few times. The chain is built from TRBV24-1 and TRBJ2-1; possibly TRBD2 for D (7 bases). The V end lost 4 bases, the J end lost 9 bases, and 21 bases lay between the germline ends. The CDR3 consists of 16 residues. From germline, CDR1 is KGHDR and CDR2 SFDVKD. CDR3 residues: CATSEGGGTTMAEQFF. The CDR3 DNA is TGTGCCACCAGTGAAGGGGGGGGAACAACAATGGCTGAGCAGTTCTTC.

This clonotype turned up a few times. The V gene is TRBV29-1, the J gene TRBJ2-3; 12 bases align to TRBD2. The trim removed 4 bases at V and 6 bases at J, leaving 8 bases unmatched. The CDR3 is 15 amino acids. Germline V gives CDR1 SQVTM, CDR2 ANQGSEA. DNA for the CDR3: TGCAGCGTTGTTCCTAGCGGGGGGGCAAGGGATACGCAGTATTTT. This encodes CSVVPSGGARDTQYF.

In this sample, this clonotype turned up a few times. The chain recombines TRBV4-1 with TRBJ2-1, with D unclear. The germline V gene encodes CDR1 MGHRA and CDR2 YSYEKL. Trimming stripped 6 bases from V and 4 bases from J, with 16 bases between. The CDR3 spans 15 residues. The CDR3 protein is CASSHGRALYNEQFF. The CDR3 DNA is TGCGCCAGCAGTCACGGACGGGCCCTTTACAATGAGCAGTTCTTC.

The chain is built from TRBV12-3 or TRBV12-4 and TRBJ2-5; 9 positions agree with TRBD2. The V and J ends lost 5 bases and 2 bases, in that order; junction bases with no gene match: 9. This CDR3 contains 16 residues. As DNA, the CDR3 is TGTGCCAGCAGTCTAATGACTAGCGGTTCTCAAGAGACCCAGTACTTC. Its translation is CASSLMTSGSQETQYF.

The chain has TRBV7-3 and TRBJ1-2, with D possibly TRBD1 on 5 matching bases. CDR1 is SGHTA and CDR2 is FQGTGA in the germline V gene. The V gene lost 5 bases and the J gene lost 8 bases, with 15 bases spanning the gap. The CDR3 is made up of 13 amino acids. For the CDR3, the DNA is TGTGCCAGCAGCCCCCTGGGGGAAGGAGGCTACACCTTC. Its translation: CASSPLGEGGYTF.

This clonotype was observed a few times. The CDR3 spells CASSLGTSDYNEQFF. Written as DNA, the CDR3 is TGCGCCAGCAGCTTGGGCACTAGCGATTACAATGAGCAGTTCTTC. The chain employs TRBV5-1 and TRBJ2-1; the match to TRBD2 covers 7 bases. V dropped 0 bases and J dropped 4; count of bases not matched to a gene: 4. CDR3 length: 15 amino acids. In germline, CDR1 is SGHRS, CDR2 YFSETQ.

The V gene is TRBV5-1, the J gene TRBJ2-1; 8 bases agree with TRBD1. Germline V gene data show CDR1 as SGHRS and CDR2 as YFSETQ. With V trimmed by 7 bases and J by 0 bases, 6 bases remained unmatched. This CDR3 comprises 15 residues. CDR3 sequence: CASGLTGDSYNEQFF. In DNA form, the CDR3 reads TGCGCCAGCGGGTTGACAGGGGACTCCTACAATGAGCAGTTCTTC.

This clonotype was picked up a small number of times. The rearrangement uses TRBV7-9 and TRBJ1-1; no clear D. V was clipped by 3 bases and J by 4 bases, with 9 bases between them. The germline V gene has CDR1 SEHNR and CDR2 FQNEAQ (reference sequence). CDR3 length: 13 residues. The CDR3 DNA is TGTGCCAGCAGCTTTAGTTGGGGCACTGAAGCTTTCTTT. This codes for CASSFSWGTEAFF.

This chain links TRBV19 with TRBJ2-3; D remains unclear. Per germline, CDR1 LNHDA and CDR2 SQIVND (reference sequence). Trimming cost V 5 bases and J 2 bases, with 11 bases left between them. The CDR3 covers 14 residues. The CDR3, as DNA: TGTGCCAGTAGTGCCCCCGATTTCACAGATACGCAGTATTTT. Translating it yields CASSAPDFTDTQYF.

Of note for this clonotype: This could be a read error, since a much larger clone is one nucleotide away. The chain recombines TRBV12-3 or TRBV12-4 with TRBJ2-3, with no clear D. Deletions cut 3 bases from V and 6 bases from J, with 13 bases between. CDR3 length equals 14 residues. CDR3 residues: CASSFAGVADTQYF. DNA of the CDR3: TGTGCCAGCAGTTTCGCCGGAGTTGCGGATACGCAGTATTTT.

Only a few counts were recorded for this clonotype. This sequence joins TRBV5-1 and TRBJ1-1; 7 positions match TRBD1. Per the germline V gene, CDR1 is SGHRS and CDR2 is YFSETQ. Trimming cost V 3 bases and J 11 bases; bases outside gene matches: 7. The CDR3 spans 12 residues. DNA of the CDR3: TGCGCCAGCAGCTCCACAGGGGATGAGGCTTTCTTT. This sequence encodes CASSSTGDEAFF.

This clonotype has a single count. Lacking the conserved final phenylalanine or tryptophan, this CDR3 likely reflects a read error. The rearrangement uses TRBV9 and TRBJ1-2, with D possibly matching TRBD1 (6 bases). CDR3 size: 14 residues. The germline V and J ends were trimmed by 4 bases and 3 bases, with 13 bases remaining between them. Germline V gives CDR1 SGDLS, CDR2 YYNGEE. CDR3 nucleotide sequence: TGTGCCAGCAGCACCTCAGGGGCTGACTATGGCTACACCATC. This sequence encodes CASSTSGADYGYTI.

This sequence joins TRBV6-5 and TRBJ2-1; 8 bases line up with TRBD2. The length of the CDR3 is 18 residues. Germline values: CDR1 MNHEY, CDR2 SVGAGI. Trimming at V came to 0 bases and at J to 9 bases, leaving 16 bases not matched to a gene. The CDR3 reads CASSYSRTGGALMGEQFF. CDR3 coding DNA: TGTGCCAGCAGTTACTCGAGGACGGGGGGGGCTCTCATGGGTGAGCAGTTCTTC.

The chain couples TRBV24-1 to TRBJ1-5; D is ambiguous. Germline assignment: CDR1 KGHDR and CDR2 SFDVKD. CDR3 size: 14 residues. V was clipped by 2 bases and J by 3 bases, with 7 bases between them. The CDR3 is CATSDWENNQPQHF. The CDR3 DNA follows: TGTGCCACCAGTGATTGGGAAAACAATCAGCCCCAGCATTTT.

This clonotype was seen at least ten times. This rearrangement joins TRBV5-5 to TRBJ2-2; the match to TRBD2 covers 11 bases. Germline V gene data show CDR1 as SGHKS and CDR2 as YYEKEE (reference sequence). CDR3 length equals 16 residues. J lost 2 bases, V lost 2 bases, and 2 bases had no gene match. The CDR3 DNA sequence: TGTGCCAGCAGCTTCCTAGCGGGAGGAAACACCGGGGAGCTGTTTTTT. It is translated as CASSFLAGGNTGELFF.

This clonotype was recorded a few times. The CDR3 region has the DNA TGTGCCAGCAGTTTACCACTATGGACTAGCGGGAGGGCTGATGGGGAGACCCAGTACTTC. This codes for CASSLPLWTSGRADGETQYF. The rearrangement links TRBV28 to TRBJ2-5; 15 nucleotides agree with TRBD2. Trimming cost V 2 bases and J 5 bases; bases outside gene matches: 15. The length of the CDR3 is 20 residues. In germline, CDR1 is MDHEN, CDR2 SYDVKM. The whole variable domain, filled in from reference TRBV28 and TRBJ2-5, reads DVKVTQSSRYLVKRTGEKVFLECVQDMDHENMFWYRQDPGLGLRLIYFSYDVKMKEKGDIPEGYSVSREKKERFSLILESASTNQTSMYLCASSLPLWTSGRADGETQYFGPGTRLLVL.